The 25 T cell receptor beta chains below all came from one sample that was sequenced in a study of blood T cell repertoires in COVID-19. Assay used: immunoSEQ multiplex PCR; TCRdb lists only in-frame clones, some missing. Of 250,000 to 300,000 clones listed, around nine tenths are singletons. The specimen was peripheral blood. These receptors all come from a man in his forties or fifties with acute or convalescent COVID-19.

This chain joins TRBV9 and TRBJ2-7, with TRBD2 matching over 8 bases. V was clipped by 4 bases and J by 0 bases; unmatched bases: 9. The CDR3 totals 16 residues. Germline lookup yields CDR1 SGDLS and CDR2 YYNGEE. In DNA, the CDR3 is TGTGCCAGCAGCCCTAACAGCGGGGGCTTCTCCTACGAGCAGTACTTC. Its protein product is CASSPNSGGFSYEQYF.

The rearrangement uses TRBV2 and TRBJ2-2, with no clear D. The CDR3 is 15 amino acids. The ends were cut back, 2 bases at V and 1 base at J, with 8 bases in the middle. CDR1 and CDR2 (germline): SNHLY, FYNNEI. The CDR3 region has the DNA TGTGCCAGCAGTGAACGGTCCCAGAACACCGGGGAGCTGTTTTTT. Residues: CASSERSQNTGELFF.

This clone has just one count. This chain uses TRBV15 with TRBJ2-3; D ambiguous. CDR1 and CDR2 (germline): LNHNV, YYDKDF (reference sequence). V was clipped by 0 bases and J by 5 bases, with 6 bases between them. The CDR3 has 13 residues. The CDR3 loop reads CATSRDPGDTQYF. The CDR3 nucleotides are TGTGCCACCAGCAGAGATCCGGGAGATACGCAGTATTTT.

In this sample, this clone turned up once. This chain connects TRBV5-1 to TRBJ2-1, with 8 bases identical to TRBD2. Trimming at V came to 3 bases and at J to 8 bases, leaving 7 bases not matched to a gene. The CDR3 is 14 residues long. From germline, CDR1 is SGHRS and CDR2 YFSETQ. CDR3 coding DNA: TGCGCCAGCAGCTCGGGAGCGGGGGTGGATGAGCAGTTCTTC. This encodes CASSSGAGVDEQFF. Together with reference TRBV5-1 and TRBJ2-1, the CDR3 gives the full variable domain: KAGVTQTPRYLIKTRGQQVTLSCSPISGHRSVSWYQQTPGQGLQFLFEYFSETQRNKGNFPGRFSGRQFSNSRSEMNVSTLELGDSALYLCASSSGAGVDEQFFGPGTRLTVL.

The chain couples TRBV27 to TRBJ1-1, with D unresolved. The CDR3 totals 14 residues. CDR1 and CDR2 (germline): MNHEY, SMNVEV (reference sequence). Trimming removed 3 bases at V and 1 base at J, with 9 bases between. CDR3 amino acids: CASSLVAGNTEAFF. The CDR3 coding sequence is TGTGCCAGCAGTTTGGTCGCGGGGAACACTGAAGCTTTCTTT.

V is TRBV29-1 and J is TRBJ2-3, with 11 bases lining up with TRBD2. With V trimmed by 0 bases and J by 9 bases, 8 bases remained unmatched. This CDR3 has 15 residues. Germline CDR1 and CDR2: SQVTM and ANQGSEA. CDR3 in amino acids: CSVEDPLAGGRTQYF. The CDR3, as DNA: TGCAGCGTTGAAGATCCCCTAGCGGGGGGTAGGACGCAGTATTTT.

The CDR3 spells CASMEGSSYNEQFF. Written as DNA, the CDR3 is TGTGCCAGCATGGAGGGGAGCTCCTACAATGAGCAGTTCTTC. The rearrangement joins TRBV5-6 to TRBJ2-1; a possible D gene is TRBD2 (6 bases). Trimming removed 6 bases at V and 0 bases at J, with 10 bases between. The CDR3 loop spans 14 amino acids. Per germline, CDR1 SGHDT and CDR2 YYEEEE.

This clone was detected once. The CDR3: CAWSVGSSGDTDTQYF. The CDR3 DNA is TGTGCCTGGAGTGTAGGTAGTAGCGGGGACACAGATACGCAGTATTTT. This chain links TRBV30 with TRBJ2-3; 8 bases map to TRBD2. This CDR3 region has 16 residues. The ends lost 0 bases at V and 2 bases at J; junction bases unmatched: 7. Germline V gene sequence: CDR1 GTSNPN, CDR2 SVGIG (reference sequence).

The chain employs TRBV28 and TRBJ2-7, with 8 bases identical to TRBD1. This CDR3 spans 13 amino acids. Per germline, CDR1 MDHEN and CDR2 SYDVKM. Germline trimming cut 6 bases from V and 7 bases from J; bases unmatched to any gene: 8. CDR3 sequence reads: CASRGTGVREQYF. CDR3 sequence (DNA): TGTGCCAGCAGGGGGACAGGAGTAAGGGAGCAGTACTTC.

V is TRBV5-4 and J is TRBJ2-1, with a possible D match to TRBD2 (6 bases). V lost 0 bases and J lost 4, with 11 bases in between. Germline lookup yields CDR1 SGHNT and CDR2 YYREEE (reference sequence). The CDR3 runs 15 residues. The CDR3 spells CASSLAASVYNEQFF. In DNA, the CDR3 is TGTGCCAGCAGCTTGGCTGCTAGCGTATACAATGAGCAGTTCTTC.

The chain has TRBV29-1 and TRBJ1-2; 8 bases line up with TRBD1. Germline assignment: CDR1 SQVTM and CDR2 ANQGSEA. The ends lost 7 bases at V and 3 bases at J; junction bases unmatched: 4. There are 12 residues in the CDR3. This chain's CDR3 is CSGQTGDYGYTF. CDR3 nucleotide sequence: TGCAGCGGCCAGACAGGGGACTATGGCTACACCTTC.

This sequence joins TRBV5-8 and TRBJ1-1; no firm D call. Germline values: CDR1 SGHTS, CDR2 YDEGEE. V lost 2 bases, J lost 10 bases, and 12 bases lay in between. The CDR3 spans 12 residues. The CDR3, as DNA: TGTGCCAGCAGCTTCACCGCGGGTGTAGCTTTCTTT. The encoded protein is CASSFTAGVAFF.

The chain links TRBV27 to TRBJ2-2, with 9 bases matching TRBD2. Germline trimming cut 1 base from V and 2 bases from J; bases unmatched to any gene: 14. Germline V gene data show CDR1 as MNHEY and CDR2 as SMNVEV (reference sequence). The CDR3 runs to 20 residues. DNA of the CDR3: TGTGCCAGCAGTTTATATTCCCCCAAGCGGGGGGTTAAAAACACCGGGGAGCTGTTTTTT. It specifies CASSLYSPKRGVKNTGELFF.

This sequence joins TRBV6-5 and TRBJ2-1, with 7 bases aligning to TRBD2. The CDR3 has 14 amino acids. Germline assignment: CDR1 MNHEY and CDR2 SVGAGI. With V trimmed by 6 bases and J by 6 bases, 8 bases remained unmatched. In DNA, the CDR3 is TGTGCCAGCAGCCTTCGGACTAGACGCAATGAGCAGTTCTTC. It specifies CASSLRTRRNEQFF.

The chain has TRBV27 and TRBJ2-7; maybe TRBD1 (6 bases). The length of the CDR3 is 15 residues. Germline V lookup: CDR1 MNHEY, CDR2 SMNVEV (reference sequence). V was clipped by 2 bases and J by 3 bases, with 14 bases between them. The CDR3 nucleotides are TGTGCCAGCAGTTTAGTGGACAGTGGGATCTACGAGCAGTACTTC. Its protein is CASSLVDSGIYEQYF.

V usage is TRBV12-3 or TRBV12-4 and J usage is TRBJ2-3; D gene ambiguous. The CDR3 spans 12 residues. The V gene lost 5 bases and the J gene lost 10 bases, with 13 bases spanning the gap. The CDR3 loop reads CASSRGDGSQYF. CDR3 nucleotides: TGTGCCAGCAGTCGCGGCGACGGATCGCAGTATTTT.

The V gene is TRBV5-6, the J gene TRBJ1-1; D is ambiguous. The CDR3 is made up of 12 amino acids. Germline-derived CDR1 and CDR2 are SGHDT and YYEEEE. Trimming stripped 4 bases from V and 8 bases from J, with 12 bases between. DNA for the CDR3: TGTGCCAGCAGCAGAGACAACCTAGAAGCTTTCTTT. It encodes CASSRDNLEAFF.

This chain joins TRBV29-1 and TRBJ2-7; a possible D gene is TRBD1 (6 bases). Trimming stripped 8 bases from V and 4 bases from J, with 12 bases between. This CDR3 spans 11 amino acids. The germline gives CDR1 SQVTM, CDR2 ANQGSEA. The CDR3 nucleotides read TGCAGCACTCTCAGGGGTTACGAGCAGTACTTC. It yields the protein CSTLRGYEQYF.

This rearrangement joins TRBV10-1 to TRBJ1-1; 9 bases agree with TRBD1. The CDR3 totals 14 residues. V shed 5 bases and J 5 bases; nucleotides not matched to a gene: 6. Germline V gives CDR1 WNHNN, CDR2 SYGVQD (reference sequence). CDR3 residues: CASSSGQGGTEAFF. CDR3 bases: TGCGCCAGCAGTTCGGGACAGGGAGGAACTGAAGCTTTCTTT.

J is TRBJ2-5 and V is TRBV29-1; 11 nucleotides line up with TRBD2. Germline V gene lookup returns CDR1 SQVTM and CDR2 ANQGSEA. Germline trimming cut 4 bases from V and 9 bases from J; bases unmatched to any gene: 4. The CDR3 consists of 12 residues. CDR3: CSVVPSGGPQYF. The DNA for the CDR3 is TGCAGCGTTGTACCTAGCGGGGGGCCCCAGTACTTC. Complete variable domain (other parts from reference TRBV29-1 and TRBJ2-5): SAVISQKPSRDICQRGTSLTIQCQVDSQVTMMFWYRQQPGQSLTLIATANQGSEATYESGFVIDKFPISRPNLTFSTLTVSNMSPEDSSIYLCSVVPSGGPQYFGPGTRLLVL.

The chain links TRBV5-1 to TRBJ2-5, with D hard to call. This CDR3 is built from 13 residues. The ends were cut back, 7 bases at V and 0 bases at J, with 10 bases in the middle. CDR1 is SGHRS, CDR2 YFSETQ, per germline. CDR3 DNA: TGCGCCAGCGCCACCGAGTACCAAGAGACCCAGTACTTC. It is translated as CASATEYQETQYF.

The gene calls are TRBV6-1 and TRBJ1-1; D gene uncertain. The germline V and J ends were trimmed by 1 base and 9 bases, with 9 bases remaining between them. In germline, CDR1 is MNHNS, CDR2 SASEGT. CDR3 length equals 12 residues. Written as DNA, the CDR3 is TGTGCCAGCAGTGAAGTGAGAAGTCAAGCTTTCTTT. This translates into CASSEVRSQAFF.

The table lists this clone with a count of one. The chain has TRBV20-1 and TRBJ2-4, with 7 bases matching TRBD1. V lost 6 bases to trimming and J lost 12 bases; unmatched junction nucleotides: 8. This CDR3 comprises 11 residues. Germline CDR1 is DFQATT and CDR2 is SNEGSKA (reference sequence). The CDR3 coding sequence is TGCAGTGCCGGGAACAGGGGCGGTCAGTACTTC. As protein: CSAGNRGGQYF.

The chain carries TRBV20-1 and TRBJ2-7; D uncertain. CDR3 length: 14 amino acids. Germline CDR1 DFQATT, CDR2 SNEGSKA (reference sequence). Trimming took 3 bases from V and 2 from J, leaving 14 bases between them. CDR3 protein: CSASSGPRPYEQYF. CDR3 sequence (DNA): TGCAGTGCTAGTTCAGGCCCTCGACCCTACGAGCAGTACTTC.

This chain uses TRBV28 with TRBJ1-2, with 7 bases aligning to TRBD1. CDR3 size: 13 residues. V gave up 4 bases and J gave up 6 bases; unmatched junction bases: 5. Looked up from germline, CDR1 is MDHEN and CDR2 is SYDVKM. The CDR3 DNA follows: TGTGCCAGCAGTTCGGGACAGTACCATGGCTACACCTTC. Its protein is CASSSGQYHGYTF.